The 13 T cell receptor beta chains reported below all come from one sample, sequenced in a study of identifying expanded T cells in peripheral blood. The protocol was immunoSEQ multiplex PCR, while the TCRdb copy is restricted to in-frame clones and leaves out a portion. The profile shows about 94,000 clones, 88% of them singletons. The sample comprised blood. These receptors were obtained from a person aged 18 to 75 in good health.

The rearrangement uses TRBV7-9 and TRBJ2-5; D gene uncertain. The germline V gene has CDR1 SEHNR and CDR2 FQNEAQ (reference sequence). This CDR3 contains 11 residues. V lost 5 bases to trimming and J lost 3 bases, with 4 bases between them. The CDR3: CASSGKETQYF. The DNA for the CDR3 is TGTGCCAGCAGCGGAAAAGAGACCCAGTACTTC. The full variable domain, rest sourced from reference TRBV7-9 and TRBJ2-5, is DTGVSQNPRHKITKRGQNVTFRCDPISEHNRLYWYRQTLGQGPEFLTYFQNEAQLEKSRLLSDRFSAERPKGSFSTLEIQRTEQGDSAMYLCASSGKETQYFGPGTRLLVL.

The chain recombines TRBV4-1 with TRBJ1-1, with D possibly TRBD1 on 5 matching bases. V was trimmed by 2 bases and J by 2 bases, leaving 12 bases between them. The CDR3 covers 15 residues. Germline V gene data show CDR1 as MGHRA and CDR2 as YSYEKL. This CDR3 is CASSQIGHSNTEAFF. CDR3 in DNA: TGCGCCAGCAGCCAAATTGGACACAGCAACACTGAAGCTTTCTTT.

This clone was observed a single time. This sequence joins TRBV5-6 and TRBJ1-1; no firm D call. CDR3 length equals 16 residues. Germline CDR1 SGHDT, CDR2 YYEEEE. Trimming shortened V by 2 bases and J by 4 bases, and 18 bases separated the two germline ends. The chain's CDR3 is CASSLGDIQEFTEAFF. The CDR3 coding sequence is TGTGCCAGCAGCTTAGGAGACATCCAGGAATTCACTGAAGCTTTCTTT.

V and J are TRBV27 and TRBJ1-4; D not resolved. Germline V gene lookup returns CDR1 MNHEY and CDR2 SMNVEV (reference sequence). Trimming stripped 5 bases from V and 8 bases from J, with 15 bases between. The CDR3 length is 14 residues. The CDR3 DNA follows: TGTGCCAGCAGTAGGGCCGTATACAACGAAAAACTGTTTTTT. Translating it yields CASSRAVYNEKLFF. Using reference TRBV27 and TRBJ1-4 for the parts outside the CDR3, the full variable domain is EAQVTQNPRYLITVTGKKLTVTCSQNMNHEYMSWYRQDPGLGLRQIYYSMNVEVTDKGDVPEGYKVSRKEKRNFPLILESPSPNQTSLYFCASSRAVYNEKLFFGSGTQLSVL.

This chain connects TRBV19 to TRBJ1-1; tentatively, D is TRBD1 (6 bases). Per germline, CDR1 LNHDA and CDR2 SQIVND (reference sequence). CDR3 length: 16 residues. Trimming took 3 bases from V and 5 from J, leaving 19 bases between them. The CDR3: CASSIRWAGGATEAFF. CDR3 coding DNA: TGTGCCAGTAGTATCCGCTGGGCGGGGGGCGCAACTGAAGCTTTCTTT.

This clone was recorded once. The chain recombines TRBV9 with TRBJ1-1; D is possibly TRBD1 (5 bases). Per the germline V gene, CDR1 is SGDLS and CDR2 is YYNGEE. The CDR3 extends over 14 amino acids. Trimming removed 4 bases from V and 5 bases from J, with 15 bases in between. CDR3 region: CASSSRGGGTEAFF. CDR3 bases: TGTGCCAGCAGCTCTCGCGGGGGAGGAACTGAAGCTTTCTTT.

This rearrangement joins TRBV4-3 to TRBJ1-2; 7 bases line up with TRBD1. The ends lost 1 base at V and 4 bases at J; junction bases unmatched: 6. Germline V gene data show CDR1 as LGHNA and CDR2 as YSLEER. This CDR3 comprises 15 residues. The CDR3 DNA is TGCGCCAGCAGCCAAGTAACCGACAGGGTCTATGGCTACACCTTC. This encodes CASSQVTDRVYGYTF.

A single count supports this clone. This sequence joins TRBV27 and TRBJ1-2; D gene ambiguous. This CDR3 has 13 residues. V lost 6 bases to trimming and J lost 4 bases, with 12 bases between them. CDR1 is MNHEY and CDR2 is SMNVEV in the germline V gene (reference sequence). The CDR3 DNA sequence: TGTGCCAGCAGGGAGGAGGGCTTCTATGGCTACACCTTC. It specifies CASREEGFYGYTF.

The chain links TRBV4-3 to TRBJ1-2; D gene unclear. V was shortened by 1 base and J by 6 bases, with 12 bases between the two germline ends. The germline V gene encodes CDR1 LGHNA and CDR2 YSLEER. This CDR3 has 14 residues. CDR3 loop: CASSQGRVQNGYTF. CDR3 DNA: TGCGCCAGCAGCCAAGGGAGGGTTCAGAATGGCTACACCTTC.

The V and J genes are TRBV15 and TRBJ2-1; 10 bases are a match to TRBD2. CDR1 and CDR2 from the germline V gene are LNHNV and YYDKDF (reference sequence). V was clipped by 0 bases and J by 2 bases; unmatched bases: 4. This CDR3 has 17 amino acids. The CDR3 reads CATSRDGSGRAYNEQFF. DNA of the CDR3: TGTGCCACCAGCAGAGATGGAAGCGGGAGGGCCTACAATGAGCAGTTCTTC.

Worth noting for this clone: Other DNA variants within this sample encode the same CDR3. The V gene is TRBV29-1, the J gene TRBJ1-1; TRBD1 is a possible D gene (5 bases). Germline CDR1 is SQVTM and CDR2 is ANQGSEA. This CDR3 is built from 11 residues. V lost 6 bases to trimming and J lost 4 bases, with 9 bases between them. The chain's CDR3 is CSVDRGTEAFF. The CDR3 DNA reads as TGCAGCGTGGATAGGGGCACTGAAGCTTTCTTT.

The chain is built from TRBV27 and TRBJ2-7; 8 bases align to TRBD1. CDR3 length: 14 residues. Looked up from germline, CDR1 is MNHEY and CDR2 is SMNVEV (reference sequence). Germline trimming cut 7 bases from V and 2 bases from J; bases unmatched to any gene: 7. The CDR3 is CASKPGQAPYEQYF. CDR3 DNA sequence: TGTGCCAGCAAGCCGGGACAGGCCCCCTACGAGCAGTACTTC.

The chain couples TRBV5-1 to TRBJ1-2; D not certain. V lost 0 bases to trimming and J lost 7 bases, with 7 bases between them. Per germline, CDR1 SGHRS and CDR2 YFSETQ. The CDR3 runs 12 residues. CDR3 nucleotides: TGCGCCAGCAGCTTGGATCTGGGTGGCTACACCTTC. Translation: CASSLDLGGYTF.